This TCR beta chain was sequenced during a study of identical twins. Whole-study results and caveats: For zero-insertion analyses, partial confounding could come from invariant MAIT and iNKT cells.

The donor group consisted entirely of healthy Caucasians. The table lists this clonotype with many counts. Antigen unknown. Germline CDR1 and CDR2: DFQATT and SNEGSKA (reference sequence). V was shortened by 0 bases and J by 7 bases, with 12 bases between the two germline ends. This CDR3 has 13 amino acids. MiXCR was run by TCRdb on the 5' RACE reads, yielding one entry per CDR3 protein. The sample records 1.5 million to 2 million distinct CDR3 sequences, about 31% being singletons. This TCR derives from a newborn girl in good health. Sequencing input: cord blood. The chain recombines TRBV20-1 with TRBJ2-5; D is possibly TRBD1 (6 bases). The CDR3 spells CSARDLRRGTQYF. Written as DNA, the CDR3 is TGCAGTGCTAGAGATCTACGCAGGGGGACCCAGTACTTC.